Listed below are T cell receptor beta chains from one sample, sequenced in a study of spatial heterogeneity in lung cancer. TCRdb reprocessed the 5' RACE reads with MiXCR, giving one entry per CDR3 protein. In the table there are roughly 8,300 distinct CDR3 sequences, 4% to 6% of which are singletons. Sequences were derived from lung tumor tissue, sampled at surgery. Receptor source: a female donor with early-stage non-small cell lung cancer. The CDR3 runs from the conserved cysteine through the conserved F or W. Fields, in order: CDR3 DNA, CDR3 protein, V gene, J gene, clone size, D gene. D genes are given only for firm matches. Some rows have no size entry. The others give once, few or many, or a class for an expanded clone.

CDR3 DNA: TGTGCCACCAATCTACAAGGGTCGACCTACGAGCAGTACTTC
CDR3 protein: CATNLQGSTYEQYF
V gene: TRBV10-3
J gene: TRBJ2-7
clone size: few
D gene: NA

CDR3 DNA: TGTGCCAGCAGTTTGTGGCTTGTCTACGAGCAGTACTTC
CDR3 protein: CASSLWLVYEQYF
V gene: TRBV28
J gene: TRBJ2-7
clone size: medium-sized
D gene: NA

CDR3 DNA: TGTGCCAGCTACGGGACTAGCGGAAACAATGAGCAGTTCTTC
CDR3 protein: CASYGTSGNNEQFF
V gene: TRBV10-3
J gene: TRBJ2-1
clone size: NA
D gene: TRBD2

CDR3 DNA: TGCGCCAGCAGCGGAGCGGGAGTAGGTACAGATACGCAGTATTTT
CDR3 protein: CASSGAGVGTDTQYF
V gene: TRBV5-1
J gene: TRBJ2-3
clone size: medium-sized
D gene: TRBD2

CDR3 DNA: TGTGCCAGCAGCCTCTCCCTCCGTGGGGGCACGGCCAAAAACATTCAGTACTTC
CDR3 protein: CASSLSLRGGTAKNIQYF
V gene: TRBV14
J gene: TRBJ2-4
clone size: many
D gene: NA

CDR3 DNA: TGTGCCAGCAGTGAAGCGGAGACCCAGTACTTC
CDR3 protein: CASSEAETQYF
V gene: TRBV6-1
J gene: TRBJ2-5
clone size: NA
D gene: NA

CDR3 DNA: TGTGCCAGCAGCCCCAGGCTGCAGGGGCAGCTGTTTTTT
CDR3 protein: CASSPRLQGQLFF
V gene: TRBV11-2
J gene: TRBJ2-2
clone size: NA
D gene: NA

CDR3 DNA: TGCAGCGCCCTATCGGGACTAGCGGGCGCCGGGGAGCTGTTTTTT
CDR3 protein: CSALSGLAGAGELFF
V gene: TRBV29-1
J gene: TRBJ2-2
clone size: many
D gene: TRBD2

CDR3 DNA: TGTGCCAGCAGCCAAGCAAGGGGGAGCTACGAGCAGTACTTC
CDR3 protein: CASSQARGSYEQYF
V gene: TRBV7-2
J gene: TRBJ2-7
clone size: few
D gene: NA

CDR3 DNA: TGCGCCAGCAGCAGGGACAGGGCTATTGGCGAGCAGTACTTC
CDR3 protein: CASSRDRAIGEQYF
V gene: TRBV5-1
J gene: TRBJ2-7
clone size: many
D gene: TRBD1

CDR3 DNA: TGTGCCAGCAGTGAAATGTCTAGGGAAGGGGGGGAGCTGTTTTTT
CDR3 protein: CASSEMSREGGELFF
V gene: TRBV6-1
J gene: TRBJ2-2
clone size: many
D gene: NA

CDR3 DNA: TGTGCCAGCAGTCCCGCCTCGGACAATGAGCAGTTCTTC
CDR3 protein: CASSPASDNEQFF
V gene: TRBV28
J gene: TRBJ2-1
clone size: medium-sized
D gene: NA

CDR3 DNA: TGTGCCAGCAGTGGACTAGTAGCCAAAAACATTCAGTACTTC
CDR3 protein: CASSGLVAKNIQYF
V gene: TRBV7-2
J gene: TRBJ2-4
clone size: NA
D gene: TRBD2

CDR3 DNA: TGTGCCAGCAGCCCACTAGGGGTACAAGAGACCCAGTACTTC
CDR3 protein: CASSPLGVQETQYF
V gene: TRBV7-3
J gene: TRBJ2-5
clone size: NA
D gene: NA

CDR3 DNA: TGCGCCAGCAGCTCCGACAGGATCCTCTACGAGCAGTACTTC
CDR3 protein: CASSSDRILYEQYF
V gene: TRBV5-1
J gene: TRBJ2-7
clone size: many
D gene: NA

CDR3 DNA: TGTGCCAGCAGCTTGAGTCCCTCAAACTACGAGCAGTACTTC
CDR3 protein: CASSLSPSNYEQYF
V gene: TRBV11-2
J gene: TRBJ2-7
clone size: few
D gene: NA

CDR3 DNA: TGTGCCAGCAGCTCGCAGGGGACCGACGAGCAGTACTTC
CDR3 protein: CASSSQGTDEQYF
V gene: TRBV7-9
J gene: TRBJ2-7
clone size: many
D gene: NA

CDR3 DNA: TGTGCCAGTTGGGCCATTGGCGTGAGCAATCAGCCCCAGCATTTT
CDR3 protein: CASWAIGVSNQPQHF
V gene: TRBV19
J gene: TRBJ1-5
clone size: medium-sized
D gene: NA

CDR3 DNA: TGCGCCAGCAGTGAGGGGCACACACGTCCCGAGCATTACTTC
CDR3 protein: CASSEGHTRPEHYF
V gene: TRBV10-1
J gene: TRBJ2-7
clone size: NA
D gene: NA

CDR3 DNA: TGTGCCAGCAGAACCCCGACAGGCAATTCACCCCTCCACTTT
CDR3 protein: CASRTPTGNSPLHF
V gene: TRBV28
J gene: TRBJ1-6
clone size: medium-sized
D gene: NA

CDR3 DNA: TGTGCCAGCGGGGGGACTAGTTTTATCTACGAGCAGTACTTC
CDR3 protein: CASGGTSFIYEQYF
V gene: TRBV11-2
J gene: TRBJ2-7
clone size: many
D gene: TRBD2

CDR3 DNA: TGCGCCAGCAGCCAAAGCCCCCGACTAGCGGGCTCCGAGCAGTACTTC
CDR3 protein: CASSQSPRLAGSEQYF
V gene: TRBV4-1
J gene: TRBJ2-7
clone size: NA
D gene: TRBD2

CDR3 DNA: TGCGCCAGCAGCAAGGGACTAGCGGACAATGAGCAGTTCTTC
CDR3 protein: CASSKGLADNEQFF
V gene: TRBV5-1
J gene: TRBJ2-1
clone size: many
D gene: TRBD2

CDR3 DNA: TGTGCCAGCAGCCCGAGCACAGATACGCAGTATTTT
CDR3 protein: CASSPSTDTQYF
V gene: TRBV18
J gene: TRBJ2-3
clone size: many
D gene: NA

CDR3 DNA: TGTGCCAGCAGGCCCAGTTCGGGGAATTACGAGCAGTACTTC
CDR3 protein: CASRPSSGNYEQYF
V gene: TRBV28
J gene: TRBJ2-7
clone size: medium-sized
D gene: NA

CDR3 DNA: TGCAGTGCCGTGGCGCCTAGCGGTTACGAGCAGTACTTC
CDR3 protein: CSAVAPSGYEQYF
V gene: TRBV20-1
J gene: TRBJ2-7
clone size: NA
D gene: TRBD2

CDR3 DNA: TGCGCCAGCAGCTTGGCCGCCCGGGGCCTTGTATCCTTCAATGAGCAGTTCTTC
CDR3 protein: CASSLAARGLVSFNEQFF
V gene: TRBV5-1
J gene: TRBJ2-1
clone size: many
D gene: NA

CDR3 DNA: TGTGCCAGCAGCCCCGGGACAGGATCTACCTACGAGCAGTACTTC
CDR3 protein: CASSPGTGSTYEQYF
V gene: TRBV11-3
J gene: TRBJ2-7
clone size: NA
D gene: TRBD1

CDR3 DNA: TGTGCCAGCAGCTTTGGTCAGTTCGCGAACACCGGGGAGCTGTTTTTT
CDR3 protein: CASSFGQFANTGELFF
V gene: TRBV5-8
J gene: TRBJ2-2
clone size: NA
D gene: NA

CDR3 DNA: TGCAGTGCTTCTTTAGCGGGAGGGCTTTGGGGTACGCAGTATTTT
CDR3 protein: CSASLAGGLWGTQYF
V gene: TRBV20-1
J gene: TRBJ2-3
clone size: many
D gene: TRBD2

CDR3 DNA: TGCAGTGCTAGAGCGCGGCTAGGGGGAAGCAATGAGCAGTTCTTC
CDR3 protein: CSARARLGGSNEQFF
V gene: TRBV20-1
J gene: TRBJ2-1
clone size: many
D gene: NA

CDR3 DNA: TGTGCCAGCAGACTAGCGGCGGCACCCCAAAGCTACTACGAGCAGTACTTC
CDR3 protein: CASRLAAAPQSYYEQYF
V gene: TRBV28
J gene: TRBJ2-7
clone size: many
D gene: TRBD2

CDR3 DNA: TGTGCCATCAGTAGGACAGCCGGTAGCGGAGACAATGAGCAGTTCTTC
CDR3 protein: CAISRTAGSGDNEQFF
V gene: TRBV10-3
J gene: TRBJ2-1
clone size: medium-sized
D gene: NA

CDR3 DNA: TGTGCCAGCAGTCGACAGGAGTATGGCTACACCTTC
CDR3 protein: CASSRQEYGYTF
V gene: TRBV12-3/TRBV12-4
J gene: TRBJ1-2
clone size: medium-sized
D gene: NA

CDR3 DNA: TGTGCCAGCAGCTTACCCCCCCGGCAGGGGAACGGGGAGCTGTTTTTT
CDR3 protein: CASSLPPRQGNGELFF
V gene: TRBV7-3
J gene: TRBJ2-2
clone size: few
D gene: NA

CDR3 DNA: TGTGCCACCAGTGATTCGGGCAGGGACTATGGCTACACCTTC
CDR3 protein: CATSDSGRDYGYTF
V gene: TRBV24-1
J gene: TRBJ1-2
clone size: many
D gene: NA

CDR3 DNA: TGTGCCAGCAGTTACTCTCCCCCGGGGACAGGGACCTACGAGCAGTACTTC
CDR3 protein: CASSYSPPGTGTYEQYF
V gene: TRBV6-5
J gene: TRBJ2-7
clone size: many
D gene: TRBD1

CDR3 DNA: TGTGCCAGCAGCCTCACAGGTAGTCGGGATCAGCCCCAGCATTTT
CDR3 protein: CASSLTGSRDQPQHF
V gene: TRBV7-2
J gene: TRBJ1-5
clone size: many
D gene: NA

CDR3 DNA: TGTGCCAGCAGTCCTATCGTTGGCGGGGAGCTGTTTTTT
CDR3 protein: CASSPIVGGELFF
V gene: TRBV6-5
J gene: TRBJ2-2
clone size: NA
D gene: NA

CDR3 DNA: TGTGCCAGCAGCACCCTAGCGCCCCAAGAGACCCAGTACTTC
CDR3 protein: CASSTLAPQETQYF
V gene: TRBV14
J gene: TRBJ2-5
clone size: many
D gene: NA

CDR3 DNA: TGCAGTGCTCCAAAGGAAGCGGGAGGCTACGAGCAGTACTTC
CDR3 protein: CSAPKEAGGYEQYF
V gene: TRBV20-1
J gene: TRBJ2-7
clone size: few
D gene: TRBD2

CDR3 DNA: TGTGCCAGCAGCCGCGTCTATTTTTCGGACAGGGGGCTAGAGAATTCACCCCTCCACTTT
CDR3 protein: CASSRVYFSDRGLENSPLHF
V gene: TRBV6-5
J gene: TRBJ1-6
clone size: many
D gene: TRBD1

CDR3 DNA: TGTGCCAGCAGTCGACAGGGAGGGATCTACGAGCAGTACTTC
CDR3 protein: CASSRQGGIYEQYF
V gene: TRBV12-3/TRBV12-4
J gene: TRBJ2-7
clone size: NA
D gene: NA

CDR3 DNA: TGTGCCAGCAGCCGAGGGTCGAACACTGAAGCTTTCTTT
CDR3 protein: CASSRGSNTEAFF
V gene: TRBV27
J gene: TRBJ1-1
clone size: many
D gene: NA

CDR3 DNA: TGTGCCAGCAAAATACAGGGGGAGCAAGAGACCCAGTACTTC
CDR3 protein: CASKIQGEQETQYF
V gene: TRBV27
J gene: TRBJ2-5
clone size: medium-sized
D gene: TRBD1

CDR3 DNA: TGTGCCACCGCACCAGCCAGTGAGAACACCGGGGAGCTGTTTTTT
CDR3 protein: CATAPASENTGELFF
V gene: TRBV24-1
J gene: TRBJ2-2
clone size: medium-sized
D gene: NA